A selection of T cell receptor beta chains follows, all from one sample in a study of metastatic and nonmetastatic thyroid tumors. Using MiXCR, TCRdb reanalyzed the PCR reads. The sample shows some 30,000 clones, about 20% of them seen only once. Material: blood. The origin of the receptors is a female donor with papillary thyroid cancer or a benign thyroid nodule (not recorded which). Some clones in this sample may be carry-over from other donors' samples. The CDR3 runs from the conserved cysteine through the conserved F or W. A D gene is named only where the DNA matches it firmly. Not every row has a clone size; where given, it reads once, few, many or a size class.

DNA: TGTGCCTGGGTGACAAGTGGGGACATTCAATACTTC
CDR3: CAWVTSGDIQYF
V: TRBV30
D: NA
size: many
J: TRBJ2-4

DNA: TGCAGTGCTAGCAAACTAGCGGGAGTTGAGTTCTTC
CDR3: CSASKLAGVEFF
V: TRBV20-1
D: TRBD2
size: NA
J: TRBJ2-1

DNA: TGTGCCAGCAGCTTCGGACAACTAAATACCTACGAGCAGTACTTC
CDR3: CASSFGQLNTYEQYF
V: TRBV11-2
D: NA
size: NA
J: TRBJ2-7

DNA: TGTGCCAGCAGAGTAGCGGGGGGTGGTAATGAGCAGTTCTTC
CDR3: CASRVAGGGNEQFF
V: TRBV28
D: TRBD2
size: few
J: TRBJ2-1

DNA: TGTGCCAGCAGCCAAGATGGTGGGGGAGCCTACGAGCAGTACTTC
CDR3: CASSQDGGGAYEQYF
V: TRBV27
D: NA
size: NA
J: TRBJ2-7

DNA: TGTGCCAGCAGCCGAACCGGGACGGGTTATGGCTACACCTTC
CDR3: CASSRTGTGYGYTF
V: TRBV7-8
D: NA
size: many
J: TRBJ1-2

DNA: TGTGCCAGCAGCATCAGGGAAGGGTCGGGTGGCTACACCTTC
CDR3: CASSIREGSGGYTF
V: TRBV7-9
D: NA
size: NA
J: TRBJ1-2

DNA: TGTGCCACCAGTGGAGGGACAGGGGTAATGAATGAGCAGTTCTTC
CDR3: CATSGGTGVMNEQFF
V: TRBV24-1
D: TRBD1
size: many
J: TRBJ2-1

DNA: TGTGCCACCAGCAGAGGGGACCTAGCGGGAGGGCCCGTAGTCACAGATACGCAGTATTTT
CDR3: CATSRGDLAGGPVVTDTQYF
V: TRBV15
D: TRBD2
size: many
J: TRBJ2-3

DNA: TGTGCCAGCACTATTCTCGGACAGGGAAACTATGGCTACACCTTC
CDR3: CASTILGQGNYGYTF
V: TRBV6-1
D: TRBD1
size: medium-sized
J: TRBJ1-2

DNA: TGTGCCAGCAGCTCAACAGGGGGCGAGCAGTACTTC
CDR3: CASSSTGGEQYF
V: TRBV9
D: TRBD1
size: few
J: TRBJ2-7

DNA: TGTGCCAGCAGTTACGACCCGGAAGGTTCACCCCTCCACTTT
CDR3: CASSYDPEGSPLHF
V: TRBV6-2/TRBV6-3
D: NA
size: medium-sized
J: TRBJ1-6

DNA: TGTGCCAGCAGTTACTCGGGACATCTCCCCTACGAGCAGTACTTC
CDR3: CASSYSGHLPYEQYF
V: TRBV6-5
D: NA
size: many
J: TRBJ2-7

DNA: TGCGCCAGCAGTGAGTCGCGGCCTAGCGGGAGCTATGAGCAGTTCTTC
CDR3: CASSESRPSGSYEQFF
V: TRBV10-2
D: TRBD2
size: few
J: TRBJ2-1

DNA: TGTGCCAGCACGACCGCAAATCCCAATGAGCAGTTCTTC
CDR3: CASTTANPNEQFF
V: TRBV25-1
D: NA
size: NA
J: TRBJ2-1

DNA: TGTGCCAGCAGCTTAGGGACCATAGTCCGACCGGGAGGAAACACCATATATTTT
CDR3: CASSLGTIVRPGGNTIYF
V: TRBV7-2
D: NA
size: NA
J: TRBJ1-3

DNA: TGTGCCAGCAATCCAGGGACAGGGGCCGCCTGCGAGCAGTACTTC
CDR3: CASNPGTGAACEQYF
V: TRBV6-1
D: TRBD1
size: few
J: TRBJ2-7

DNA: TGTGCCAGCAGTCAACCTGCGAATTCACCCCTCCACTTT
CDR3: CASSQPANSPLHF
V: TRBV3-1
D: NA
size: many
J: TRBJ1-6

DNA: TGCAGTGCTAGAGACGGGGCAGTCTACGAGCAGTACTTC
CDR3: CSARDGAVYEQYF
V: TRBV20-1
D: NA
size: many
J: TRBJ2-7

DNA: TGTGCCATCACGCCGGGGCCGACCAAGAATGAGCAGTTCTTC
CDR3: CAITPGPTKNEQFF
V: TRBV10-3
D: NA
size: NA
J: TRBJ2-1

DNA: TGTGCCAGTAGTATCGGGTTCTTCTACGAGCAGTACTTC
CDR3: CASSIGFFYEQYF
V: TRBV19
D: NA
size: NA
J: TRBJ2-7

DNA: TGTGCCAGCACAGGACTACCACTAAACTATGGCTACACCTTC
CDR3: CASTGLPLNYGYTF
V: TRBV28
D: NA
size: few
J: TRBJ1-2

DNA: TGTGCCAGTAGTTTAGCAGGGTTCGGCTACGAGCAGTACTTC
CDR3: CASSLAGFGYEQYF
V: TRBV19
D: NA
size: many
J: TRBJ2-7

DNA: TGTGCCAGCAGCTTAGAGCACTTCTACGAGCAGTACTTC
CDR3: CASSLEHFYEQYF
V: TRBV11-2
D: NA
size: NA
J: TRBJ2-7

DNA: TGTGCCAGCAGTTCCCTGGGGGTACCTTACAATGAGCAGTTCTTC
CDR3: CASSSLGVPYNEQFF
V: TRBV6-1
D: NA
size: few
J: TRBJ2-1

DNA: TGTGCCAGCAGTGCGGGACGCCGGGTGGGATATGGCTACACCTTC
CDR3: CASSAGRRVGYGYTF
V: TRBV28
D: NA
size: NA
J: TRBJ1-2

DNA: TGTGCCACCAGTGATTCGAGGGGAGGTAATCAGCCCCAGCATTTT
CDR3: CATSDSRGGNQPQHF
V: TRBV24-1
D: NA
size: few
J: TRBJ1-5

DNA: TGTGCCAGCAGCTTGTTGGGAGCTTTCTTT
CDR3: CASSLLGAFF
V: TRBV5-8
D: NA
size: many
J: TRBJ1-1

DNA: TGTGCCAACGGTTTAATGGGAGATACGCAGTATTTT
CDR3: CANGLMGDTQYF
V: TRBV27
D: NA
size: NA
J: TRBJ2-3

DNA: TGTGCCATCAGTGGCCCCGGCGGGGATGAAGCTTTCTTT
CDR3: CAISGPGGDEAFF
V: TRBV10-3
D: NA
size: many
J: TRBJ1-1

DNA: TGCGCCAGCAGCGCGGTCCTAGCGGCTAGCACAGATACGCAGTATTTT
CDR3: CASSAVLAASTDTQYF
V: TRBV5-1
D: TRBD2
size: NA
J: TRBJ2-3

DNA: TGTGCCAGCAGCCCTAGCATGGGGCCTTACAATGAGCAGTTCTTC
CDR3: CASSPSMGPYNEQFF
V: TRBV7-2
D: NA
size: many
J: TRBJ2-1

DNA: TGCAGTGCTAGAGCTTCGGCGAGTGAGCAGTTCTTC
CDR3: CSARASASEQFF
V: TRBV20-1
D: NA
size: NA
J: TRBJ2-1

DNA: TGTGCCAGCAGTTTCTCAGGGGGCGAAGTCGGGGAGCTGTTTTTT
CDR3: CASSFSGGEVGELFF
V: TRBV28
D: TRBD1
size: medium-sized
J: TRBJ2-2

DNA: TGTGCCAGCAGGCGACAGGGTGAAGGCTACACCTTC
CDR3: CASRRQGEGYTF
V: TRBV12-3/TRBV12-4
D: TRBD1
size: many
J: TRBJ1-2

DNA: TGTGCCAGCAGCCAAGAGGGTAGCGGGAGCCCTCTTACCTACAATGAGCAGTTCTTC
CDR3: CASSQEGSGSPLTYNEQFF
V: TRBV4-2
D: TRBD2
size: many
J: TRBJ2-1

DNA: TGTGCCAGCAGTGTTACAGGGGTAAATGAGCAGTTCTTC
CDR3: CASSVTGVNEQFF
V: TRBV2
D: TRBD1
size: many
J: TRBJ2-1

DNA: TGTTCCAGCACCACGACCCGGACAGGGATGTACGAGCAGTACTTC
CDR3: CSSTTTRTGMYEQYF
V: TRBV2
D: TRBD1
size: NA
J: TRBJ2-7

DNA: TGTGCCAGTAGTCAAGGTTTTTCAGGAGCTTTCTTT
CDR3: CASSQGFSGAFF
V: TRBV19
D: NA
size: many
J: TRBJ1-1

DNA: TGTGCCAGCAGTGGTGAAGGGCTGTACACTGAAGCTTTCTTT
CDR3: CASSGEGLYTEAFF
V: TRBV2
D: NA
size: many
J: TRBJ1-1

DNA: TGTGCCAGCAGATACGGACAGGGGGCGACGGGCCAGCCCCAGCATTTT
CDR3: CASRYGQGATGQPQHF
V: TRBV6-1
D: TRBD1
size: NA
J: TRBJ1-5

DNA: TGTGTTACAGGGGGTAACTATGGCTACACCTTC
CDR3: CVTGGNYGYTF
V: TRBV6-1
D: TRBD1
size: few
J: TRBJ1-2

DNA: TGTGCCACCAGTGATTTGGATGCGGGAGGGACCATCAATGAGCAGTTCTTC
CDR3: CATSDLDAGGTINEQFF
V: TRBV24-1
D: TRBD2
size: NA
J: TRBJ2-1

DNA: TGTGCCAGCAGCCAAGATCGGGGAGGGAAACTGTTTTTT
CDR3: CASSQDRGGKLFF
V: TRBV14
D: NA
size: many
J: TRBJ1-4

DNA: TGTGCTAGCAGCCCTCTGAGGGGGGGCCCCGCGGAGACCCAGTACTTC
CDR3: CASSPLRGGPAETQYF
V: TRBV7-7
D: NA
size: many
J: TRBJ2-5

DNA: TGTGCCAGCAGCTTAGTACCCGATACGCAGTATTTT
CDR3: CASSLVPDTQYF
V: TRBV7-9
D: NA
size: many
J: TRBJ2-3

DNA: TGTGTCAGCAGTCTTAAGTACCAAGGGACAGCTAACTATGGCTACACCTTC
CDR3: CVSSLKYQGTANYGYTF
V: TRBV28
D: TRBD1
size: NA
J: TRBJ1-2

DNA: TGTGCCAGCAGCTTAGTAGGGGGTCCCGGGGAGCTGTTTTTT
CDR3: CASSLVGGPGELFF
V: TRBV7-9
D: NA
size: many
J: TRBJ2-2

DNA: TGTGCCAGCAGCCACCTGTCGTGGAAGGGGAGCACAGATACGCAGTATTTT
CDR3: CASSHLSWKGSTDTQYF
V: TRBV14
D: NA
size: many
J: TRBJ2-3